This TCR beta chain emerged from a study of T cells in Graves' hyperthyroidism and ophthalmopathy. Germline V gene sequence: CDR1 LNHNV, CDR2 YYDKDF (reference sequence). Trimming left V 1 base short and J 1 base short, with 10 bases between. The CDR3 sequence is 16 residues long. Amplification targeted TCR beta CDR3 regions from RNA transcripts. Carried out on the TCR CDR3, a first-round RT-PCR used the HTBI primer set. MiXCR, run by TCRdb on the multiplex PCR reads, gives a single entry per CDR3 protein. Of 500,000 to 600,000 distinct CDR3 sequences listed, approximately 20% are singletons. This sample holds PBMCs from approximately 10 ml fresh peripheral blood.

V gene TRBV15 combines with J gene TRBJ2-2; D is undetermined. This TCR was recovered from a man aged 40-55 years with Graves' ophthalmopathy. The sample consisted of blood. Here the CDR3 DNA reads TGTGCCACCAGCAGAGCCTCGCTCCTGAACACCGGGGAGCTGTTTTTT. This gives the protein CATSRASLLNTGELFF. Full variable domain (rest looked up from reference TRBV15 and TRBJ2-2): DAMVIQNPRYQVTQFGKPVTLSCSQTLNHNVMYWYQQKSSQAPKLLFHYYDKDFNNEADTPDNFQSRRPNTSFCFLDIRSPGLGDTAMYLCATSRASLLNTGELFFGEGSRLTVL.